This entry describes one TCR beta chain. This clone was recorded a few times. The clone's antigen remains unknown. Base qualities are not recorded, but no much larger clone differs from it by a single base. Library generation was performed with PCR. This sample was sequenced with an Illumina HiSeq 4000. The TCR beta-chain CDR3 region of each patient was profiled by high-throughput sequencing. Per the source publication's procedure: CDR3 differences across clinicopathological groups were used to build a classifier for discriminating distant-metastatic papillary thyroid cancer patients. To measure repertoire diversity the researchers used the Shannon index, while the Morisita-Horn index served to gauge how similar the tumor and blood repertoires were. TCRdb applied fastp at Q25 and MiXCR to the public reads, then kept only in-frame beta chains. The V and J calls were determined by TCRdb, not by the authors. The table for this sample lists approximately 25,000 clones; 20% of them were counted only once. Approximately 25% of the sample comes from the top ten.

Before undergoing thyroid surgery, none of the patients had been given any kind of treatment. The study retrospectively analysed patient clinical samples collected from about 2011 to 2018 using T-cell receptor beta sequencing. The sample belongs to a study of metastatic and nonmetastatic thyroid tumors (dated by TCRdb to between 2020 and 2021). About the study as a whole: Repertoires were compared across peripheral blood and tumor or nodule tissue samples from malignant and benign thyroid patients.

The investigation overall reported the following: In both blood and tumor samples, TCR beta diversity was reported to be significantly higher in malignant tumors than in benign nodules.

Material: blood. This receptor was obtained from a male donor with papillary thyroid cancer or a benign thyroid nodule (not recorded which). Some clones in this sample may be carry-over from other donors' samples.

The CDR3 sequence is CASRRTTNYGYTF. The DNA sequence is given as TGTGCCTCGAGGCGGACTACTAACTATGGCTACACCTTC. The chain joins TRBV19 to TRBJ1-2; the D gene is not confidently resolved. V and J lose 11 bases and 0 bases, and a span of 13 bases separates them. Taken from the germline V gene (reference sequence), the CDR1 and CDR2 loops are LNHDA and SQIVND. The CDR3 runs 13 amino acids, cysteine and phenylalanine included. Of the read, only the CDR3 DNA is kept; its 39 bases are in frame from base 1.